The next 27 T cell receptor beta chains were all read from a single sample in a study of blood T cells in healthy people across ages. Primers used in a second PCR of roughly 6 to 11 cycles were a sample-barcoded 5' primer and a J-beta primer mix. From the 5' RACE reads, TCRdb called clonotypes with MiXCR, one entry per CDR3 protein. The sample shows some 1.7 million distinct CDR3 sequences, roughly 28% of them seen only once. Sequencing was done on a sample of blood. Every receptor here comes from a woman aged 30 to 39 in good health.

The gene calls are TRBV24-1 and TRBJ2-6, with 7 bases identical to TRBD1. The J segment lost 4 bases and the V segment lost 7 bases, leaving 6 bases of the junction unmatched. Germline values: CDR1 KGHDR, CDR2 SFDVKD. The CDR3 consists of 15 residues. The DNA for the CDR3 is TGTGCCACCAGCCCGACAGGGCGCGGGGCCAACGTCCTGACTTTC. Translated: CATSPTGRGANVLTF.

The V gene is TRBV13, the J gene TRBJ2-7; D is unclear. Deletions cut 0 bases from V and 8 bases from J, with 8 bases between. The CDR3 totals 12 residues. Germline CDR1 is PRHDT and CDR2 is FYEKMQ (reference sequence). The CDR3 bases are TGTGCCAGCAGCTTAGGCCGAGAAAAGCAGTACTTC. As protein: CASSLGREKQYF.

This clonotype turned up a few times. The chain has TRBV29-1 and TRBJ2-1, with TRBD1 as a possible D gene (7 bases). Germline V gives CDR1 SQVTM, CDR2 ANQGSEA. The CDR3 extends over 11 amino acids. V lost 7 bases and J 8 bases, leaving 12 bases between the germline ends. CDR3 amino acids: CSAGGGYEQFF. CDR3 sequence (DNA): TGCAGCGCTGGAGGGGGCTATGAGCAGTTCTTC.

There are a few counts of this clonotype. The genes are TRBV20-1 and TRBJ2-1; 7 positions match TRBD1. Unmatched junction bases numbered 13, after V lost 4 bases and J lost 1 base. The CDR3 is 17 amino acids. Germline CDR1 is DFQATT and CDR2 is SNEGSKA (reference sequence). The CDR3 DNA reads TGCAGTGCTAAACGTGACAGGGTCCAGTGGTCCTACAATGAGCAGTTCTTC. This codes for CSAKRDRVQWSYNEQFF.

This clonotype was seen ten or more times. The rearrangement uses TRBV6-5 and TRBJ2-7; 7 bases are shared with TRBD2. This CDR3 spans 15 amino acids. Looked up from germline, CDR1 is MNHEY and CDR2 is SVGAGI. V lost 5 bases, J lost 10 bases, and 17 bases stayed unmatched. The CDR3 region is CASSPNSGSRTEQYF. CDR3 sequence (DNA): TGTGCCAGCAGTCCAAATAGCGGGTCCCGGACGGAACAGTACTTC.

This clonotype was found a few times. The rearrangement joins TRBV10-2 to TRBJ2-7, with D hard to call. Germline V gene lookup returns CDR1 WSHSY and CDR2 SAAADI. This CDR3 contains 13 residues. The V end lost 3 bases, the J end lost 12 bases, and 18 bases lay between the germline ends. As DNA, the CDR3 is TGCGCCAGCAGTGATGGGCCGGATGGGTTGGCGTACTTC. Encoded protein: CASSDGPDGLAYF.

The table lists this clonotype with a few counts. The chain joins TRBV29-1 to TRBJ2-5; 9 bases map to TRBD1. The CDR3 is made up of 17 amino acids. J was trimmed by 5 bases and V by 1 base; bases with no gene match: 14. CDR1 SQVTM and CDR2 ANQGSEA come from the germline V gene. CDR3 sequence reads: CSVEAPGTGLVGETQYF. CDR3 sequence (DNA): TGCAGCGTTGAAGCCCCCGGGACAGGGCTGGTCGGCGAGACCCAGTACTTC.

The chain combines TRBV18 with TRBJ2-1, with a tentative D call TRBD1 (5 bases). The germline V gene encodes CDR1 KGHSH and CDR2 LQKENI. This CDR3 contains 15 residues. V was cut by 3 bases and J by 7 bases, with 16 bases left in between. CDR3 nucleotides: TGTGCCAGCTCACCTAGCAGGGTTGCATTGAATGAGCAGTTCTTC. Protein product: CASSPSRVALNEQFF.

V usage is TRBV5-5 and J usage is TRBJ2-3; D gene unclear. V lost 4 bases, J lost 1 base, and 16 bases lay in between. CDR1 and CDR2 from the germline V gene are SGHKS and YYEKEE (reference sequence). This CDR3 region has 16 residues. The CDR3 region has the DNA TGTGCCAGCAGCCAAAGGACGGGCTCGGGCACAGATACGCAGTATTTT. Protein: CASSQRTGSGTDTQYF.

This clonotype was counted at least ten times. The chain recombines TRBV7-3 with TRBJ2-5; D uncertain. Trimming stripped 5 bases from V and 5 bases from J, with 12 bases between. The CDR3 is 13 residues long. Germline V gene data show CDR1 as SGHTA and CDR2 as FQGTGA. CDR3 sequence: CASSQENWETQYF. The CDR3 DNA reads TGTGCCAGCAGCCAGGAGAACTGGGAGACCCAGTACTTC.

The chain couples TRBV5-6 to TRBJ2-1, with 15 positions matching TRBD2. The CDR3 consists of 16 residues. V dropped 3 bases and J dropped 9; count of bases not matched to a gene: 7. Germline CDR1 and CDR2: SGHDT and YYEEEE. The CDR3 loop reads CASSYRTSGRAIEQFF. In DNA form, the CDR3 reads TGTGCCAGCAGCTACCGGACTAGCGGGAGGGCCATTGAGCAGTTCTTC.

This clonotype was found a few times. The CDR3 here is CASRDSTSGSSTDTQYF. CDR3 bases: TGCGCCAGCAGGGATTCCACTAGCGGGAGCAGCACAGATACGCAGTATTTT. The chain joins TRBV5-1 to TRBJ2-3; 11 bases align to TRBD2. J was trimmed by 0 bases and V by 5 bases; bases with no gene match: 8. The CDR3 consists of 17 residues. Germline loops: CDR1 SGHRS, CDR2 YFSETQ.

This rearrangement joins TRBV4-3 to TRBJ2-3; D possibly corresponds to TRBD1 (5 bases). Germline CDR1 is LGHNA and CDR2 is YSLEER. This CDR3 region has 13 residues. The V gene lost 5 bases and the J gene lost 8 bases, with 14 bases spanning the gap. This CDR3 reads CASSGQGSSTQYF. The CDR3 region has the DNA TGCGCCAGCAGCGGTCAGGGTTCCAGTACGCAGTATTTT.

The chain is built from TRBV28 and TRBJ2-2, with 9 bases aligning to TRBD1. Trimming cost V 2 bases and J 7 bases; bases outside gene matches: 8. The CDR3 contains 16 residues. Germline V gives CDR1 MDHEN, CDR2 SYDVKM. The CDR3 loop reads CASSLLTGGADGELFF. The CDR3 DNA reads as TGTGCCAGCAGTTTACTCACAGGGGGCGCGGACGGGGAGCTGTTTTTT.

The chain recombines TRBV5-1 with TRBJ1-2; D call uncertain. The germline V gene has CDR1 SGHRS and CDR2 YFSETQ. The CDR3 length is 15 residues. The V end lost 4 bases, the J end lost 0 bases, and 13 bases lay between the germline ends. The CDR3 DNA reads TGCGCCAGCAGCGAAGGGTCGGGAGCTAACTATGGCTACACCTTC. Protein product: CASSEGSGANYGYTF. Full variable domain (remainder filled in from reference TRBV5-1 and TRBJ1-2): KAGVTQTPRYLIKTRGQQVTLSCSPISGHRSVSWYQQTPGQGLQFLFEYFSETQRNKGNFPGRFSGRQFSNSRSEMNVSTLELGDSALYLCASSEGSGANYGYTFGSGTRLTVV.

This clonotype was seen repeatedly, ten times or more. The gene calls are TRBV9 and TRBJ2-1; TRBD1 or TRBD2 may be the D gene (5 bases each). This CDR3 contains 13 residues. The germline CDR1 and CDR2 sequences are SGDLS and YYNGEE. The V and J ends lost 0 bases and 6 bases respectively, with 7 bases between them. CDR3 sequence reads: CASSVGGSNEQFF. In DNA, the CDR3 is TGTGCCAGCAGCGTAGGGGGGAGCAATGAGCAGTTCTTC.

In DNA, the CDR3 is TGTGCCAGCAGCTTGTTCGGTAGCGGGACGCGTTCCGGGGAGCTGTTTTTT. Protein product: CASSLFGSGTRSGELFF. V is TRBV5-5 and J is TRBJ2-2, with 8 bases identical to TRBD2. The V and J ends lost 1 base and 6 bases, in that order; junction bases with no gene match: 11. Germline-derived CDR1 and CDR2 are SGHKS and YYEKEE (reference sequence). CDR3 length: 17 amino acids.

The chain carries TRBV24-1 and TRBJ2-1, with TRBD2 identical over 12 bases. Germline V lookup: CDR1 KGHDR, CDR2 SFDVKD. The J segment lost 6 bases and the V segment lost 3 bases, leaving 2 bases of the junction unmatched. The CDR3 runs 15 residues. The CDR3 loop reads CATSDETSGSNEQFF. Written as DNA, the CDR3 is TGTGCCACCAGTGATGAGACTAGCGGGAGCAATGAGCAGTTCTTC.

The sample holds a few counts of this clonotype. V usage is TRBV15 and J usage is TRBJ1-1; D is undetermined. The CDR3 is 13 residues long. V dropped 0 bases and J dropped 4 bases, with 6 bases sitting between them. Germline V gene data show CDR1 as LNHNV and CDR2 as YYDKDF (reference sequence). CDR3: CATSRDYGTEAFF. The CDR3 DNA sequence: TGTGCCACCAGCAGAGATTACGGCACTGAAGCTTTCTTT.

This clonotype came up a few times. CDR3 sequence reads: CSARGTGTGAGEQYF. CDR3 sequence (DNA): TGCAGTGCTAGAGGTACCGGGACAGGGGCTGGCGAGCAGTACTTC. This chain connects TRBV20-1 to TRBJ2-7; 10 bases are shared with TRBD1. The V gene's germline CDR1 is DFQATT and CDR2 SNEGSKA (reference sequence). The ends lost 1 base at V and 6 bases at J; junction bases unmatched: 9. This CDR3 region has 15 residues.

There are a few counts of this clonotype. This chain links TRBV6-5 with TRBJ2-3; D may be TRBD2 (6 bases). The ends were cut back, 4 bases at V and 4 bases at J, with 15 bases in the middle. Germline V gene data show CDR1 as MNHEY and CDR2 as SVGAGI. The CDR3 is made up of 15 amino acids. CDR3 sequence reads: CASSSVGSGADTQYF. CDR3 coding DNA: TGTGCCAGCAGTTCTGTCGGGAGTGGTGCAGATACGCAGTATTTT.

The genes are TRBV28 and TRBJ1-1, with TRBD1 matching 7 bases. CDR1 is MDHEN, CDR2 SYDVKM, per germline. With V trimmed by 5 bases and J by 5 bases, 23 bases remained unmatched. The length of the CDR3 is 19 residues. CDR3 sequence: CASSPYIGDSPKGWTEAFF. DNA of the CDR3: TGTGCCAGCAGTCCCTATATAGGGGACAGTCCCAAAGGGTGGACTGAAGCTTTCTTT.

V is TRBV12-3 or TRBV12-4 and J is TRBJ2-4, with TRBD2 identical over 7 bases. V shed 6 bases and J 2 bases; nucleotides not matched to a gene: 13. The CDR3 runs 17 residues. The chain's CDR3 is CASSPLGGVATKNIQYF. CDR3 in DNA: TGTGCCAGCAGCCCCCTGGGGGGGGTGGCAACCAAAAACATTCAGTACTTC.

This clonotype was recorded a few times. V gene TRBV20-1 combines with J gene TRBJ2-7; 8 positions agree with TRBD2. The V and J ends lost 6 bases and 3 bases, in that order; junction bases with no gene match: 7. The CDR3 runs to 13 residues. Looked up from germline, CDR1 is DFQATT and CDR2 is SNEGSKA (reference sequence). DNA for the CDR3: TGCAGTGCACCCGTAGCGGGGAACTACGAGCAGTACTTC. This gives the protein CSAPVAGNYEQYF.

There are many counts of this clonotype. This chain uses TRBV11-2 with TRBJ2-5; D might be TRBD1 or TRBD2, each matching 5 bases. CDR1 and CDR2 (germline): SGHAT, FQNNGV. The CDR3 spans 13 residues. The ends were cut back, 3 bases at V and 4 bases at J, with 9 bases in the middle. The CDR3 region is CASSLWDGETQYF. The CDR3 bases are TGTGCCAGCAGCTTGTGGGACGGAGAGACCCAGTACTTC.

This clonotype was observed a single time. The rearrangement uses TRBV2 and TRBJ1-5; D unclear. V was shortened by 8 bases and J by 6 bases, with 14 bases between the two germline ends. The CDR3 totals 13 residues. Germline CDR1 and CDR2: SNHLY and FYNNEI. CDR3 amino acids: CASAPWQTQPQHF. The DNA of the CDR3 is TGTGCCAGCGCCCCTTGGCAGACTCAGCCCCAGCATTTT. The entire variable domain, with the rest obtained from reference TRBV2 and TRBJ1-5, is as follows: EPEVTQTPSHQVTQMGQEVILRCVPISNHLYFYWYRQILGQKVEFLVSFYNNEISEKSEIFDDQFSVERPDGSNFTLKIRSTKLEDSAMYFCASAPWQTQPQHFGDGTRLSIL.

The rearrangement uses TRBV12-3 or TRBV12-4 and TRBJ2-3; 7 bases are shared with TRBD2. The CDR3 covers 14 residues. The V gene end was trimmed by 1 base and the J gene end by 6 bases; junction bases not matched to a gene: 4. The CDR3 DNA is TGTGCCAGCAGTTTAGAACAAGCGGGGGATACGCAGTATTTT. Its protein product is CASSLEQAGDTQYF.